Below, 21 T cell receptor beta chains from the same sample are listed, as sequenced in a study of cytomegalovirus exposure and HLA in healthy donors. The primer mix had 60 Vbeta and 13 Jbeta primers. The table came from immunoSEQ multiplex PCR; TCRdb's copy has only in-frame clones and leaves some out. The top ten hold under 2% of the sample, which has approximately 170,000 clones, roughly 79% seen once. Sequences were obtained from PBMCs. All receptors derive from a man in his forties in good health and CMV-seronegative.

This chain connects TRBV2 to TRBJ2-1; TRBD2 aligns across 10 bases. The germline CDR1 and CDR2 sequences are SNHLY and FYNNEI. Unmatched junction bases numbered 10, after V lost 9 bases and J lost 5 bases. The CDR3 is 15 residues long. This CDR3 is CASQRGTSENNEQFF. In DNA form, the CDR3 reads TGTGCCAGTCAACGCGGGACTAGCGAGAACAATGAGCAGTTCTTC.

This chain links TRBV19 with TRBJ1-1; D is possibly TRBD1 (5 bases). CDR3 length equals 11 residues. CDR1 and CDR2 from the germline V gene are LNHDA and SQIVND (reference sequence). V shed 5 bases and J shed 10 bases, with 11 bases lying between them. The CDR3 coding sequence is TGTGCCAGTAGTGACCAGGGCCGAGCTTTCTTT. Its translation: CASSDQGRAFF.

Only a few counts were recorded for this clone. The V call is TRBV13, the J call TRBJ2-5; 14 bases agree with TRBD2. Germline V gene data show CDR1 as PRHDT and CDR2 as FYEKMQ (reference sequence). The CDR3 has 16 amino acids. V was clipped by 5 bases and J by 3 bases; unmatched bases: 5. DNA of the CDR3: TGTGCCAGCAGCCCGGGACTAGCGGGAGTTGAAGAGACCCAGTACTTC. It encodes CASSPGLAGVEETQYF.

This clone has a handful of counts. The chain is built from TRBV28 and TRBJ2-3, with 11 nucleotides matching TRBD2. Germline CDR1 is MDHEN and CDR2 is SYDVKM. V trimming: 3 bases; J trimming: 0 bases; junction bases outside the gene matches: 2. There are 16 residues in the CDR3. CDR3 sequence reads: CASSFVAGGSTDTQYF. In DNA, the CDR3 is TGTGCCAGCAGTTTCGTAGCGGGAGGGAGCACAGATACGCAGTATTTT.

The DNA for the CDR3 is TGTGCCAGCACCTACAGGGGAGTCTACGAGCAGTACTTC. As protein: CASTYRGVYEQYF. This sequence joins TRBV28 and TRBJ2-5, with 7 bases matching TRBD1. The J call could be wrong; TRBJ2-7 is a better fit for the DNA end. This CDR3 comprises 13 residues. Germline assignment: CDR1 MDHEN and CDR2 SYDVKM.

This chain connects TRBV28 to TRBJ1-2, with D hard to call. V gave up 5 bases and J gave up 4 bases, with 8 bases separating them. Germline assignment: CDR1 MDHEN and CDR2 SYDVKM. This CDR3 comprises 12 residues. Here the CDR3 reads CASSTPPYGYTF. CDR3 nucleotide sequence: TGTGCCAGCAGTACTCCCCCCTATGGCTACACCTTC.

CDR3 amino acids: CASSFAGESYEQYF. The DNA for the CDR3 is TGCGCCAGCAGTTTTGCCGGTGAGAGCTACGAGCAGTACTTC. The rearrangement uses TRBV5-1 and TRBJ2-5; D call uncertain. TRBJ2-7 matches the DNA end more closely, so the J call is doubtful. Germline V gene lookup returns CDR1 SGHRS and CDR2 YFSETQ. This CDR3 region has 14 residues.

Regarding this clone: At one end, the junction sequence differs from germline, possibly due to a read error. V usage is TRBV30 and J usage is TRBJ2-6; perhaps TRBD1 as D (5 bases). Looked up from germline, CDR1 is GTSNPN and CDR2 is SVGIG (reference sequence). The CDR3 runs 16 residues. The CDR3 reads CAWSVGLNSGANGLTF. The CDR3 bases are TGTGCCTGGAGTGTGGGTCTTAACTCTGGGGCCAACGGCCTGACTTTC.

This chain links TRBV19 with TRBJ2-7; the D gene is possibly TRBD1 (5 bases). CDR1 and CDR2 (germline): LNHDA, SQIVND (reference sequence). V was pared by 0 bases and J by 5 bases, with 14 bases between. This CDR3 comprises 15 residues. The CDR3 sequence: CASSIEETAQNEQYF. CDR3 in DNA: TGTGCCAGTAGTATAGAGGAGACAGCGCAGAACGAGCAGTACTTC.

This chain joins TRBV28 and TRBJ2-7; 8 nucleotides line up with TRBD1. The germline CDR1 and CDR2 sequences are MDHEN and SYDVKM. V lost 5 bases and J lost 7; bases outside the gene matches: 19. The CDR3 spans 17 residues. The CDR3 DNA reads as TGTGCCAGCAGTCCATTCCGGGGGAGACAGGGGATTAAGGAGCAGTACTTC. Protein product: CASSPFRGRQGIKEQYF.

Of note for this clone: The sample has other DNA sequences that encode this CDR3 too. The genes are TRBV5-1 and TRBJ2-1, with D possibly matching TRBD2 (6 bases). The CDR3 runs to 17 residues. The germline V and J ends were trimmed by 1 base and 7 bases, with 21 bases remaining between them. Germline V gene sequence: CDR1 SGHRS, CDR2 YFSETQ. The CDR3 DNA sequence: TGCGCCAGCAGCTTGCTACAACTAGCAGCCCCAGGGAATGAGCAGTTCTTC. Protein product: CASSLLQLAAPGNEQFF.

The chain is built from TRBV19 and TRBJ1-1, with 8 bases aligning to TRBD1. The germline V gene encodes CDR1 LNHDA and CDR2 SQIVND (reference sequence). Losses at the gene ends were 3 bases for V and 7 bases for J; bases not matched to a gene: 7. CDR3 length: 14 amino acids. The CDR3 loop reads CASSMGQGALEAFF. The CDR3 coding sequence is TGTGCCAGTAGTATGGGGCAGGGGGCCCTTGAAGCTTTCTTT.

The gene calls are TRBV30 and TRBJ2-1; 10 bases are shared with TRBD2. Per germline, CDR1 GTSNPN and CDR2 SVGIG (reference sequence). V lost 2 bases and J lost 6; bases outside the gene matches: 1. CDR3 size: 13 residues. CDR3 nucleotides: TGTGCCTGGAGTCTAGCGGGAGCCAATGAGCAGTTCTTC. Translated: CAWSLAGANEQFF.

The chain is built from TRBV6-5 and TRBJ1-1, with a weak D call TRBD1 (5 bases). The CDR3 spans 16 residues. V was trimmed by 2 bases and J by 5 bases, leaving 18 bases between them. Germline CDR1 is MNHEY and CDR2 is SVGAGI. CDR3 DNA: TGTGCCAGCAGTTACAACCAGGGAGGGGCGAGGACTGAAGCTTTCTTT. The encoded protein is CASSYNQGGARTEAFF.

V and J are TRBV5-1 and TRBJ2-5; 8 positions agree with TRBD1. The CDR3 has 15 amino acids. Germline CDR1 SGHRS, CDR2 YFSETQ. J was trimmed by 1 base and V by 3 bases; bases with no gene match: 5. The DNA of the CDR3 is TGCGCCAGCAGCTACCTGGACAGGGCCCAAGAGACCCAGTACTTC. It specifies CASSYLDRAQETQYF.

The chain couples TRBV15 to TRBJ2-7; TRBD2 is a possible D gene (5 bases). This CDR3 comprises 15 residues. Trimming left V 1 base short and J 3 bases short, with 13 bases between. The germline V gene has CDR1 LNHNV and CDR2 YYDKDF (reference sequence). The CDR3: CATSRVERSNYEQYF. CDR3 nucleotide sequence: TGTGCCACCAGCAGAGTGGAGCGGAGCAACTACGAGCAGTACTTC.

The DNA of the CDR3 is TGTGCCAGCAGAATAGCGGGAGTCTCCTTTGGTGAGCAGTTCTTC. As protein: CASRIAGVSFGEQFF. J is TRBJ2-1 and V is TRBV6-5; 9 nucleotides match TRBD2. Germline CDR1 is MNHEY and CDR2 is SVGAGI. The CDR3 covers 15 residues. V shed 6 bases, J shed 9 bases, and the junction held 12 bases outside the gene matches.

In DNA, the CDR3 is TGTGCCAGCAGCGTACGGGTGAACACTGAAGCTTTCTTT. Amino acids: CASSVRVNTEAFF. The chain employs TRBV9 and TRBJ1-1; D not certain. V gave up 1 base and J gave up 0 bases, with 4 bases separating them. Germline V gene sequence: CDR1 SGDLS, CDR2 YYNGEE. This CDR3 is 13 amino acids long.

The CDR3 region is CASSPPSGDTQYF. In DNA form, the CDR3 reads TGTGCCAGCTCACCGCCATCCGGGGATACGCAGTATTTT. The chain employs TRBV18 and TRBJ2-3; no clear D. In germline, CDR1 is KGHSH, CDR2 LQKENI. V lost 3 bases, J lost 6 bases, and 10 bases lay in between. This CDR3 region has 13 residues.

The chain employs TRBV5-8 and TRBJ2-1; TRBD2 agrees at 10 bases. The CDR3 totals 15 residues. V lost 7 bases and J lost 4; bases outside the gene matches: 8. Germline CDR1 SGHTS, CDR2 YDEGEE. The CDR3 nucleotides read TGTGCCAGCCTCATGAGAGCGGGGGGGTACAATGAGCAGTTCTTC. As protein: CASLMRAGGYNEQFF.

Comment on this clone: An end of the junction does not agree with germline; a read error may underlie this. The chain has TRBV7-9 and TRBJ1-2, with 7 positions matching TRBD1. The CDR3 has 14 residues. Germline CDR1 is SEHNR and CDR2 is FQNEAQ (reference sequence). CDR3 amino acids: CSSSGQGDPGGYTF. CDR3 in DNA: TGTTCCAGCAGCGGGCAGGGGGACCCGGGGGGCTACACCTTC.